This paragraph covers one TCR beta chain sequence. Its antigen is not identified. The data were obtained in a study of cytomegalovirus exposure and HLA in healthy donors. Study results and limitations: No immune exposure information besides CMV serostatus was available. Follow-up analysis later connected one missense variant in DCLRE1C with trimming of TCR beta V- and J-genes. Indistinguishability led to the exclusion of some V segments, TRBV6-2 and TRBV6-3 included.

The CDR3 totals 16 residues. Trimming left V 6 bases short and J 7 bases short, with 24 bases between. The germline CDR1 and CDR2 sequences are MDHEN and SYDVKM. PCR primers comprised 60 Vbeta and 13 Jbeta primers. The table came from immunoSEQ multiplex PCR; TCRdb's copy has only in-frame clones and leaves some out. Found here are 150,000 to 200,000 clones, around 80% of them singletons; the top ten hold about 1.5%. The rearrangement uses TRBV28 and TRBJ1-2; D is unresolved. This TCR came from a woman in her 30s in good health and CMV-seropositive. Sequenced material: PBMCs. DNA for the CDR3: TGTGCCAGCAGAACACCTGGCGTAGCGGGTCACGGTGGCTACACCTTC. This encodes CASRTPGVAGHGGYTF.